The 2 T cell receptor beta chains presented below share a single source sample, sequenced in a study of blood T cells in healthy people across ages. The second PCR ran roughly 7 to 12 cycles with a sample-barcoded 5' primer and J-beta primers. TCRdb fed the 5' RACE reads into MiXCR, producing one record per CDR3 protein. The data show roughly 680,000 distinct CDR3 sequences, around 48% seen once. The source material was blood. The source is a woman aged 55-70 years in good health.

This sequence joins TRBV20-1 and TRBJ2-7; 7 bases line up with TRBD1. The CDR3 has 16 amino acids. V was clipped by 2 bases and J by 3 bases; unmatched bases: 13. CDR1 DFQATT and CDR2 SNEGSKA come from the germline V gene (reference sequence). In nucleotides, the CDR3 is TGCAGTGCTAGACGCTCCCGGGACAGAGGGTACTACGAGCAGTACTTC. As protein: CSARRSRDRGYYEQYF.

The sample holds a few counts of this clonotype. The V call is TRBV4-3, the J call TRBJ1-1; D unresolved. Looked up from germline, CDR1 is LGHNA and CDR2 is YSLEER. The CDR3 is 13 residues long. V was trimmed by 0 bases and J by 5 bases, leaving 7 bases between them. Here the CDR3 DNA reads TGCGCCAGCAGCCAAGACCTGGATACTGAAGCTTTCTTT. Protein: CASSQDLDTEAFF.